What follows describes a single T cell receptor (beta chain). Its specificity is not known. Primers included in the PCR were 60 Vbeta and 13 Jbeta primers. The repertoire was sequenced with immunoSEQ multiplex PCR; TCRdb's copy has only in-frame clones and lacks some. This repertoire shows roughly 160,000 clones, 78% found once; its top ten account for approximately 3.4%. Germline V CDR1 and CDR2: SGDLS, YYNGEE. The V end lost 3 bases, the J end lost 5 bases, and 20 bases lay between the germline ends. CDR3 length: 16 amino acids. This specimen comes from a study of cytomegalovirus exposure and HLA in healthy donors. General study results and limits: Rarity held for most TCR sequences, but there were some public TCRs that occurred in many donors.

The source of this sequence is a woman aged 50 to 65 in good health and CMV-seropositive. The sample consisted of PBMCs. The rearrangement uses TRBV9 and TRBJ2-5, with D maybe TRBD1 (6 bases). The CDR3 protein is CASSARSVTGSETQYF. In DNA, the CDR3 is TGTGCCAGCAGCGCCCGTTCCGTCACAGGGTCGGAGACCCAGTACTTC.